These 30 T cell receptor beta chains originate from one sample sequenced in a study of patients and donors after allogeneic stem cell transplantation. TCRdb analysed the RT-PCR reads with MiXCR anew, one entry per CDR3 protein. The repertoire holds approximately 140,000 distinct CDR3 sequences, with over 30% as singletons. Sequenced material: blood, either unsorted or a sorted T cell fraction (not recorded which). The receptors shown here come from a human donor who was either an allogeneic HSCT recipient or a stem cell or donor lymphocyte infusion donor (not recorded which). It is not recorded whose cells these are; they may come from a transplant donor.

This clonotype turned up a few times. The chain carries TRBV12-3 or TRBV12-4 and TRBJ1-1; D might be TRBD1 (6 bases). The ends were cut back, 6 bases at V and 4 bases at J, with 15 bases in the middle. The CDR3 contains 14 residues. The CDR3 nucleotides read TGTGCCAGCAGGATAGGGGGTGGAGGCACTGAAGCTTTCTTT. Its translation: CASRIGGGGTEAFF.

The chain has TRBV6-1 and TRBJ1-1, with D maybe TRBD1 (5 bases). The length of the CDR3 is 14 residues. The V gene's germline CDR1 is MNHNS and CDR2 SASEGT. V lost 7 bases and J lost 2, with 14 bases in between. Here the CDR3 reads CASTRTGGNTEAFF. CDR3 sequence (DNA): TGTGCCAGCACGCGGACGGGGGGAAACACTGAAGCTTTCTTT.

This clonotype was seen a few times. The chain recombines TRBV25-1 with TRBJ1-2, with 7 nucleotides matching TRBD1. CDR3 length equals 13 residues. The junction had 2 bases not matched to a gene; V was cut back by 3 bases and J by 4 bases. CDR1 and CDR2 (germline): MGHDK, SYGVNS. The DNA for the CDR3 is TGTGCCAGCAGTGACGGGACAGTCTATGGCTACACCTTC. Translation gives CASSDGTVYGYTF.

Only a few counts were recorded for this clonotype. The V and J genes are TRBV11-2 and TRBJ1-3; no firm D call. V was trimmed by 1 base and J by 2 bases, leaving 12 bases between them. Germline V gives CDR1 SGHAT, CDR2 FQNNGV. This CDR3 is 16 amino acids long. The DNA of the CDR3 is TGTGCCAGCAGCTTAGCCGGCAGCCGAACTGGAAACACCATATATTTT. Protein product: CASSLAGSRTGNTIYF.

The DNA for the CDR3 is TGTGCCAGCAGACCATCGGTCCTCTACGAGCAGTACTTC. Translating gives CASRPSVLYEQYF. The gene calls are TRBV6-7 and TRBJ2-7; D not certain. TRBV6-7 carries the ORF label, with uncertain function. There are 13 residues in the CDR3. Trimming stripped 6 bases from V and 3 bases from J, with 12 bases between.

This clonotype has more than one count but fewer than ten. The gene calls are TRBV15 and TRBJ1-5, with TRBD1 as a possible D gene (5 bases). CDR1 is LNHNV and CDR2 is YYDKDF in the germline V gene (reference sequence). With 0 bases removed from V and 7 bases from J, the gap between germline ends came to 16 bases. The CDR3 runs to 16 residues. The DNA for the CDR3 is TGTGCCACCAGCAGAGATAGTTTAGGACATGGGCAGCCCCAGCATTTT. Translated, it gives CATSRDSLGHGQPQHF.

The chain recombines TRBV12-3 or TRBV12-4 with TRBJ1-6; D unclear. CDR3 size: 14 residues. Trimming pared 6 bases from V and 0 bases from J, leaving 6 bases between. CDR3 DNA: TGTGCCAGCAGCGTTTACTCCTATAATTCACCCCTCCACTTT. The encoded protein is CASSVYSYNSPLHF.

This clonotype showed up many times. The chain couples TRBV7-2 to TRBJ1-5; the D gene is possibly TRBD1 (5 bases). This CDR3 is built from 14 residues. The V gene lost 4 bases and the J gene lost 3 bases, with 10 bases spanning the gap. Germline V gene data show CDR1 as SGHTA and CDR2 as FQGNSA. This CDR3 reads CASSYRDYNQPQHF. The CDR3 region has the DNA TGTGCCAGCAGCTACCGGGACTACAATCAGCCCCAGCATTTT.

The V and J genes are TRBV27 and TRBJ1-1; 11 bases fit TRBD1. This CDR3 is built from 14 residues. The ends lost 4 bases at V and 4 bases at J; junction bases unmatched: 2. Germline V gene lookup returns CDR1 MNHEY and CDR2 SMNVEV (reference sequence). CDR3 sequence (DNA): TGTGCCAGCAGTTCCGGGACAGGGGGCACTGAAGCTTTCTTT. Amino acid sequence: CASSSGTGGTEAFF.

This clonotype was counted many times. V is TRBV6-5 and J is TRBJ1-2; D gene unclear. Germline V gene data show CDR1 as MNHEY and CDR2 as SVGAGI. The length of the CDR3 is 13 residues. Trimming took 3 bases from V and 8 from J, leaving 13 bases between them. CDR3 in amino acids: CASSYFYGSGYTF. CDR3 DNA sequence: TGTGCCAGCAGTTATTTCTACGGCTCCGGCTACACCTTC.

This clonotype was seen ten or more times. The rearrangement joins TRBV20-1 to TRBJ1-5; 7 nucleotides align to TRBD1. Germline CDR1 reads DFQATT; CDR2 reads SNEGSKA (reference sequence). The CDR3 is made up of 14 amino acids. V lost 3 bases and J lost 4; bases outside the gene matches: 6. The CDR3 here is CSARMTGINQPQHF. In nucleotides, the CDR3 is TGCAGTGCTAGGATGACAGGGATAAATCAGCCCCAGCATTTT.

The chain joins TRBV12-3 or TRBV12-4 to TRBJ2-3; the match to TRBD1 covers 7 bases. There are 18 residues in the CDR3. Trimming took 5 bases from V and 6 from J; bases not matched to a gene: 20. CDR3 in DNA: TGTGCCAGCAGTCCCTACGCAGGGGGACCGCGTAAAATCGATACGCAGTATTTT. Protein product: CASSPYAGGPRKIDTQYF.

V usage is TRBV5-1 and J usage is TRBJ2-7; D is ambiguous. V was trimmed by 4 bases and J by 3 bases, leaving 11 bases between them. This CDR3 is built from 13 residues. Germline values: CDR1 SGHRS, CDR2 YFSETQ. CDR3 region: CASSPGPSYEQYF. The CDR3, as DNA: TGCGCCAGCAGCCCCGGCCCGAGCTACGAGCAGTACTTC.

This sequence joins TRBV6-5 and TRBJ2-5; 13 positions match TRBD2. V lost 1 base to trimming and J lost 5 bases; unmatched junction nucleotides: 7. This CDR3 is 17 amino acids long. CDR1 is MNHEY, CDR2 SVGAGI, per germline. CDR3 in amino acids: CASSYFTSGGAYETQYF. CDR3 nucleotides: TGTGCCAGCAGTTACTTCACTAGCGGGGGGGCCTACGAGACCCAGTACTTC.

The chain recombines TRBV29-1 with TRBJ2-4; D unclear. V was pared by 7 bases and J by 5 bases, with 15 bases between. The CDR3 is 13 amino acids. Germline loops: CDR1 SQVTM, CDR2 ANQGSEA. For the CDR3, the DNA is TGCAGCGCCTCAGACCGGCCTCAAAACATTCAGTACTTC. It yields the protein CSASDRPQNIQYF.

This clonotype was detected once. The CDR3 nucleotides are TGTGCCAGCAGTGAATTTGTGAAAGCCCTTGGGAATGAGCAGTTCTTC. Protein sequence: CASSEFVKALGNEQFF. The V call is TRBV25-1, the J call TRBJ2-1; D not certain. Germline values: CDR1 MGHDK, CDR2 SYGVNS. The CDR3 is 16 residues long. V lost 1 base to trimming and J lost 7 bases, with 17 bases between them. Full variable domain (rest looked up from reference TRBV25-1 and TRBJ2-1): EADIYQTPRYLVIGTGKKITLECSQTMGHDKMYWYQQDPGMELHLIHYSYGVNSTEKGDLSSESTVSRIRTEHFPLTLESARPSHTSQYLCASSEFVKALGNEQFFGPGTRLTVL.

This clonotype was detected only a few times. The V and J genes are TRBV6-2 or TRBV6-3 and TRBJ1-1, with D unclear. The CDR3 is 15 residues long. In germline, CDR1 is MNHEY, CDR2 SVGEGT. Trimming cost V 1 base and J 3 bases, with 12 bases left between them. Here the CDR3 DNA reads TGTGCCAGCAGTTACTTTAACCTGCGGGACACTGAAGCTTTCTTT. Encoded protein: CASSYFNLRDTEAFF.

The V and J genes are TRBV12-3 or TRBV12-4 and TRBJ1-6; D remains unclear. V was clipped by 7 bases and J by 7 bases, with 11 bases between them. This CDR3 contains 13 residues. The CDR3 reads CASNPSRNSPLHF. The CDR3 nucleotides are TGTGCCAGCAACCCCTCCAGAAATTCACCCCTCCACTTT.

The V and J genes are TRBV20-1 and TRBJ1-3; D gene ambiguous. V lost 3 bases to trimming and J lost 0 bases, with 6 bases between them. Germline V lookup: CDR1 DFQATT, CDR2 SNEGSKA (reference sequence). This CDR3 is built from 13 residues. Here the CDR3 DNA reads TGCAGTGCTAGGACGTCCTCTGGAAACACCATATATTTT. Translation: CSARTSSGNTIYF.

CDR3 sequence reads: CAISESWGAAETQYF. CDR3 bases: TGTGCCATCAGTGAGTCGTGGGGGGCCGCGGAGACCCAGTACTTC. The rearrangement uses TRBV10-3 and TRBJ2-5; D is perhaps TRBD1 or TRBD2 (6 bases each). Trimming took 0 bases from V and 5 from J, leaving 13 bases between them. The CDR3 runs to 15 residues. Germline assignment: CDR1 ENHRY and CDR2 SYGVKD.

The chain carries TRBV13 and TRBJ2-1; 7 bases match TRBD1. The CDR3 spans 17 residues. The V gene's germline CDR1 is PRHDT and CDR2 FYEKMQ (reference sequence). The V and J ends lost 4 bases and 6 bases, in that order; junction bases with no gene match: 15. CDR3 bases: TGTGCCAGCAGCTCCCGGGCAGGGGGTCTAATCGGCAATGAGCAGTTCTTC. Translating gives CASSSRAGGLIGNEQFF. Together with reference TRBV13 and TRBJ2-1, the CDR3 gives the full variable domain: AAGVIQSPRHLIKEKRETATLKCYPIPRHDTVYWYQQGPGQDPQFLISFYEKMQSDKGSIPDRFSAQQFSDYHSELNMSSLELGDSALYFCASSSRAGGLIGNEQFFGPGTRLTVL.

V usage is TRBV6-5 and J usage is TRBJ1-2, with 8 bases matching TRBD1. Unmatched junction bases numbered 6, after V lost 5 bases and J lost 7 bases. Germline loops: CDR1 MNHEY, CDR2 SVGAGI. The CDR3 is made up of 13 amino acids. The CDR3 DNA follows: TGTGCCAGCAGTCGACAGGGGACGGGTGGCTACACCTTC. Translated, it gives CASSRQGTGGYTF.

The V call is TRBV6-1, the J call TRBJ1-1; 10 bases match TRBD1. CDR1 is MNHNS and CDR2 is SASEGT in the germline V gene. V dropped 10 bases and J dropped 2; count of bases not matched to a gene: 4. This CDR3 has 13 amino acids. The CDR3 region is CATRDRGNTEAFF. As DNA, the CDR3 is TGTGCCACCCGGGACAGGGGAAACACTGAAGCTTTCTTT.

The chain recombines TRBV20-1 with TRBJ1-3, with D possibly TRBD1 on 6 matching bases. V dropped 2 bases and J dropped 4 bases, with 18 bases sitting between them. The CDR3 spans 16 residues. The germline V gene encodes CDR1 DFQATT and CDR2 SNEGSKA (reference sequence). The CDR3 DNA sequence: TGCAGTGCTAGAAGCCCCACAGGGTTGAGAGGAAACACCATATATTTT. This translates into CSARSPTGLRGNTIYF.

This clonotype was recorded a few times. The chain has TRBV6-5 and TRBJ1-6; D uncertain. The CDR3 length is 18 residues. Germline V gene data show CDR1 as MNHEY and CDR2 as SVGAGI. The ends were cut back, 0 bases at V and 0 bases at J, with 12 bases in the middle. CDR3 amino acids: CASSYSISGSSYNSPLHF. Written as DNA, the CDR3 is TGTGCCAGCAGTTACTCGATTAGCGGAAGCTCCTATAATTCACCCCTCCACTTT.

The chain uses TRBV29-1 and TRBJ1-4; D gene unclear. Germline V CDR1 and CDR2: SQVTM, ANQGSEA. This CDR3 comprises 13 residues. Deletions cut 4 bases from V and 3 bases from J, with 9 bases between. CDR3 sequence reads: CSVARGPNEKLFF. CDR3 sequence (DNA): TGCAGCGTTGCAAGAGGCCCTAATGAAAAACTGTTTTTT.

This chain uses TRBV6-6 with TRBJ1-6, with a tentative D call TRBD1 (5 bases). The ends were cut back, 4 bases at V and 9 bases at J, with 16 bases in the middle. This CDR3 has 15 residues. Per germline, CDR1 MNHNY and CDR2 SVGAGI (reference sequence). CDR3 nucleotide sequence: TGTGCCAGCAGTTCCATGGCAGGGAATGGTTCACCCCTCCACTTT. Translated, it gives CASSSMAGNGSPLHF.

The gene calls are TRBV6-2 or TRBV6-3 and TRBJ2-2; the match to TRBD2 covers 8 bases. Trimming removed 0 bases from V and 0 bases from J; junction bases left unmatched: 3. The CDR3 length is 17 residues. CDR1 is MNHEY, CDR2 SVGEGT, per germline. This CDR3 reads CASSYSRREANTGELFF. The CDR3 DNA follows: TGTGCCAGCAGTTACTCTCGGCGGGAGGCGAACACCGGGGAGCTGTTTTTT.

The DNA of the CDR3 is TGTGCCAGCAGTTACGGTGCAGGGGGCCCTATGAACACTGAAGCTTTCTTT. Amino acids: CASSYGAGGPMNTEAFF. The chain is built from TRBV6-5 and TRBJ1-1; the match to TRBD1 covers 8 bases. CDR3 length: 17 amino acids. V shed 2 bases and J 0 bases; nucleotides not matched to a gene: 8. Germline V gene lookup returns CDR1 MNHEY and CDR2 SVGAGI.

The rearrangement joins TRBV6-6 to TRBJ1-4; 7 bases are shared with TRBD1. J was trimmed by 8 bases and V by 2 bases; bases with no gene match: 8. The germline V gene has CDR1 MNHNY and CDR2 SVGAGI (reference sequence). This CDR3 is 15 amino acids long. DNA for the CDR3: TGTGCCAGCAGTTACCGGGACAGAGGACGGGAAAAACTGTTTTTT. Protein product: CASSYRDRGREKLFF.